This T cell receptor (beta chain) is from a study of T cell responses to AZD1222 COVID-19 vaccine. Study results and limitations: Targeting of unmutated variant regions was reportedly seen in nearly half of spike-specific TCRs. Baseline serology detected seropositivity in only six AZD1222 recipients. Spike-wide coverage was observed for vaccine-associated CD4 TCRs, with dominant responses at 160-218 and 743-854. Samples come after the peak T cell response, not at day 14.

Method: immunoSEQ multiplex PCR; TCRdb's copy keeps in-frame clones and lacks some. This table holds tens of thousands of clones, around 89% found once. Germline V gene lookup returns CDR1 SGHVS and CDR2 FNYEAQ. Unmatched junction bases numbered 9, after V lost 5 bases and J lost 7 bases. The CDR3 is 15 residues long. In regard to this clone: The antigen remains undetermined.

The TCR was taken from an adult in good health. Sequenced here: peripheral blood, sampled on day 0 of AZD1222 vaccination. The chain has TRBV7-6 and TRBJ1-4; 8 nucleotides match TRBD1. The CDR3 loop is CASSPATGVGEKLFF. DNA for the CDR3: TGTGCCAGCAGCCCGGCGACAGGGGTGGGTGAAAAACTGTTTTTT.